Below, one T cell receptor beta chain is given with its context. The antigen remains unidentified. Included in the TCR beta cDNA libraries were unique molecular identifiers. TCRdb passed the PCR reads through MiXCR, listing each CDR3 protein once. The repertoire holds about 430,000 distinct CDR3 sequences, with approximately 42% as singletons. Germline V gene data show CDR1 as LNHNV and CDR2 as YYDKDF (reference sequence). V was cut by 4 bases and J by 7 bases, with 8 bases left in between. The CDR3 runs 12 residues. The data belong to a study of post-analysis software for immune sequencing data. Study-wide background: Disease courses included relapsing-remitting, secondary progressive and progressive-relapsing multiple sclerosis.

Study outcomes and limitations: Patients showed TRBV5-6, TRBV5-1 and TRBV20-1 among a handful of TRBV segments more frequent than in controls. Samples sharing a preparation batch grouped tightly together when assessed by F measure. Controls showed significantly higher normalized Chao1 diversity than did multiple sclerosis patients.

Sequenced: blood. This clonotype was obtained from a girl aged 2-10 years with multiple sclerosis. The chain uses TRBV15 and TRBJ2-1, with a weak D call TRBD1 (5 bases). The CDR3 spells CATSTRVNEQFF. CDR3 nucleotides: TGTGCCACCAGCACCAGGGTTAATGAGCAGTTCTTC.